Shown below are 16 T cell receptor beta chains from a single sample sequenced in a study of blood T cell repertoires in COVID-19. Data came from immunoSEQ multiplex PCR; TCRdb stores just in-frame clones and leaves some out. Found here are 90,000 to 100,000 clones, 65% to 85% of them singletons; the top ten hold around 6.5%. Sequencing used peripheral blood. The receptors stem from a man aged 55 to 70 with acute or convalescent COVID-19.

This clone was seen a handful of times. CDR3: CASSDYRDRNTEAFF. In DNA form, the CDR3 reads TGTGCCAGCAGTGATTACCGGGACAGGAACACTGAAGCTTTCTTT. The rearrangement links TRBV6-1 to TRBJ1-1, with 7 bases identical to TRBD1. This CDR3 is 15 amino acids long. Germline loops: CDR1 MNHNS, CDR2 SASEGT. Losses at the gene ends were 3 bases for V and 1 base for J; bases not matched to a gene: 5.

The chain joins TRBV5-1 to TRBJ1-1; no clear D. In germline, CDR1 is SGHRS, CDR2 YFSETQ. The CDR3 has 15 amino acids. V shed 3 bases and J shed 1 base, with 13 bases lying between them. The CDR3 is CASSYTGRENTEAFF. The CDR3 DNA reads TGCGCCAGCAGCTACACCGGACGGGAGAACACTGAAGCTTTCTTT. The whole variable domain, remainder taken from reference TRBV5-1 and TRBJ1-1, is KAGVTQTPRYLIKTRGQQVTLSCSPISGHRSVSWYQQTPGQGLQFLFEYFSETQRNKGNFPGRFSGRQFSNSRSEMNVSTLELGDSALYLCASSYTGRENTEAFFGQGTRLTVV.

V is TRBV12-3 or TRBV12-4 and J is TRBJ2-1, with D maybe TRBD2 (5 bases). CDR3 length: 12 residues. The ends were cut back, 6 bases at V and 3 bases at J, with 6 bases in the middle. This CDR3 reads CASRLDYNEQFF. CDR3 DNA sequence: TGTGCCAGCAGACTAGACTACAATGAGCAGTTCTTC.

V gene TRBV14 combines with J gene TRBJ1-1; no clear D. CDR1 and CDR2 (germline): SGHDN, FVKESK. The CDR3 is 13 amino acids. V lost 6 bases and J 1 base, leaving 9 bases between the germline ends. CDR3 loop: CASSPGGNTEAFF. In DNA, the CDR3 is TGTGCCAGCAGTCCCGGTGGGAACACTGAAGCTTTCTTT.

The chain employs TRBV6-5 and TRBJ2-7; maybe TRBD1 (5 bases). In germline, CDR1 is MNHEY, CDR2 SVGAGI. Trimming stripped 9 bases from V and 5 bases from J, with 20 bases between. CDR3 size: 14 residues. CDR3 sequence: CASGGGQGRNEQYF. In DNA, the CDR3 is TGTGCCAGTGGCGGCGGCCAGGGAAGGAACGAGCAGTACTTC.

V and J are TRBV4-1 and TRBJ2-3; TRBD1 matches at 12 bases. The germline V gene has CDR1 MGHRA and CDR2 YSYEKL. The CDR3 is made up of 16 amino acids. With 0 bases clipped from V and 6 bases from J, the junction kept 4 bases outside the gene matches. CDR3 region: CASSQEGTGGADTQYF. The CDR3 DNA reads as TGCGCCAGCAGCCAAGAAGGGACAGGGGGCGCGGATACGCAGTATTTT.

The chain combines TRBV18 with TRBJ2-3, with 10 nucleotides matching TRBD1. V trimming: 3 bases; J trimming: 0 bases; junction bases outside the gene matches: 3. Looked up from germline, CDR1 is KGHSH and CDR2 is LQKENI. The CDR3 is 16 residues long. The CDR3 region has the DNA TGTGCCAGCTCACCCGGACAGGGGGGGAGCACAGATACGCAGTATTTT. It is translated as CASSPGQGGSTDTQYF. The full variable domain, its missing parts supplied by reference TRBV18 and TRBJ2-3, is NAGVMQNPRHLVRRRGQEARLRCSPMKGHSHVYWYRQLPEEGLKFMVYLQKENIIDESGMPKERFSAEFPKEGPSILRIQQVVRGDSAAYFCASSPGQGGSTDTQYFGPGTRLTVL.

This rearrangement joins TRBV5-5 to TRBJ2-7; 9 bases are a match to TRBD1. The CDR3 length is 14 residues. Germline CDR1 and CDR2: SGHKS and YYEKEE (reference sequence). The J segment lost 5 bases and the V segment lost 3 bases, leaving 6 bases of the junction unmatched. CDR3 amino acids: CASSYSGQGNEQYF. DNA for the CDR3: TGTGCCAGCAGCTACTCGGGACAGGGCAACGAGCAGTACTTC. The complete variable domain, with remaining parts taken from reference TRBV5-5 and TRBJ2-7, reads DAGVTQSPTHLIKTRGQQVTLRCSPISGHKSVSWYQQVLGQGPQFIFQYYEKEERGRGNFPDRFSARQFPNYSSELNVNALLLGDSALYLCASSYSGQGNEQYFGPGTRLTVT.

This clone was observed a single time. The rearrangement links TRBV30 to TRBJ2-1; TRBD2 matches at 11 bases. V shed 3 bases and J 16 bases; nucleotides not matched to a gene: 14. The CDR3 is 14 residues long. Germline lookup yields CDR1 GTSNPN and CDR2 SVGIG (reference sequence). The CDR3: CAWSALAGGDGDFF. The CDR3 DNA is TGTGCCTGGAGCGCCTTAGCGGGGGGGGACGGGGATTTCTTC.

This clone is a singleton in its sample. The gene calls are TRBV11-2 and TRBJ1-5; tentative D call: TRBD1 (6 bases). CDR1 SGHAT and CDR2 FQNNGV come from the germline V gene. The V end lost 8 bases, the J end lost 3 bases, and 17 bases lay between the germline ends. The CDR3 extends over 15 amino acids. This chain's CDR3 is CASSPLGADNQPQHF. CDR3 DNA sequence: TGTGCCAGCTCCCCGTTGGGGGCCGACAATCAGCCCCAGCATTTT.

This clone occurred a few times. The chain combines TRBV7-2 with TRBJ1-2; D is perhaps TRBD1 (5 bases). The CDR3 consists of 18 residues. The V end lost 4 bases, the J end lost 8 bases, and 29 bases lay between the germline ends. Germline CDR1 and CDR2: SGHTA and FQGNSA. The CDR3 is CASSSPGGVQGARRGYTF. CDR3 bases: TGTGCCAGCAGCTCACCAGGCGGGGTTCAGGGAGCGCGCCGGGGCTACACCTTC.

The genes are TRBV27 and TRBJ2-5; 9 positions agree with TRBD1. Looked up from germline, CDR1 is MNHEY and CDR2 is SMNVEV (reference sequence). This CDR3 spans 13 amino acids. The V gene end was trimmed by 10 bases and the J gene end by 5 bases; junction bases not matched to a gene: 8. The CDR3, as DNA: TGTGCCACCGGGACAGGGTACTGGGAGACCCAGTACTTC. This gives the protein CATGTGYWETQYF.

The V call is TRBV6-5, the J call TRBJ1-3; no firm D call. The length of the CDR3 is 13 residues. Looked up from germline, CDR1 is MNHEY and CDR2 is SVGAGI. Deletions cut 7 bases from V and 4 bases from J, with 11 bases between. The CDR3 bases are TGTGCCAGCAATCCGGGGTCCGGAAACACCATATATTTT. This translates into CASNPGSGNTIYF.

The chain couples TRBV25-1 to TRBJ1-2; TRBD1 matches 11 bases. The CDR3 spans 12 residues. V lost 8 bases, J lost 13 bases, and 9 bases stayed unmatched. Per the germline V gene, CDR1 is MGHDK and CDR2 is SYGVNS. The CDR3 DNA reads TGTGCCAGCTCACCGGGACAGGGGGTTTCCACCTTC. Its protein is CASSPGQGVSTF.

V usage is TRBV12-3 or TRBV12-4 and J usage is TRBJ1-2, with a tentative D call TRBD1 (6 bases). The V and J ends lost 6 bases and 10 bases respectively, with 15 bases between them. The CDR3 runs to 12 residues. In DNA, the CDR3 is TGTGCCAGCAGAGCCGCCGGGACACACTACACCTTC. This gives the protein CASRAAGTHYTF.

This rearrangement joins TRBV7-3 to TRBJ2-2; possibly TRBD2 for D (5 bases). This CDR3 is 15 amino acids long. Germline V gene data show CDR1 as SGHTA and CDR2 as FQGTGA. V shed 0 bases and J shed 4 bases, with 9 bases lying between them. In nucleotides, the CDR3 is TGTGCCAGCAGCTTAACTAAGGGAGTCACCGGGGAGCTGTTTTTT. Protein sequence: CASSLTKGVTGELFF.